Each of the 28 T cell receptor beta chains below was sequenced from the same sample in a study of shared clonotypes between healthy human individuals. Naive CD8 cells, CD45RO-negative and positively selected for CCR7, excluded terminally differentiated effector memory CD45RA+ cells. The protocol was immunoSEQ multiplex PCR, while the TCRdb copy is restricted to in-frame clones and leaves out a portion. The top ten hold 0.9% to 1.3% of the sample, which has some 2,000,000 clones, roughly 94% seen once. Sequencing was performed on naive CD8+ T cells sorted from blood. The receptor source for this set is a man younger than 30 in good health.

The chain is built from TRBV7-9 and TRBJ2-1, with a weak D call TRBD2 (6 bases). The CDR3 spans 16 residues. V lost 5 bases to trimming and J lost 8 bases, with 22 bases between them. Germline V lookup: CDR1 SEHNR, CDR2 FQNEAQ (reference sequence). The CDR3 region is CASSLSDGRVRDEQFF. CDR3 sequence (DNA): TGTGCCAGCAGCCTAAGTGACGGGAGAGTTCGGGATGAGCAGTTCTTC. The whole variable domain, filled in from reference TRBV7-9 and TRBJ2-1, reads DTGVSQNPRHKITKRGQNVTFRCDPISEHNRLYWYRQTLGQGPEFLTYFQNEAQLEKSRLLSDRFSAERPKGSFSTLEIQRTEQGDSAMYLCASSLSDGRVRDEQFFGPGTRLTVL.

The V call is TRBV29-1, the J call TRBJ1-3; TRBD1 matches 8 bases. Germline CDR1 and CDR2: SQVTM and ANQGSEA. The CDR3 sequence is 16 residues long. V shed 0 bases and J 3 bases; nucleotides not matched to a gene: 7. This chain's CDR3 is CSVEDGNRGDGNTIYF. For the CDR3, the DNA is TGCAGCGTTGAAGATGGGAACAGGGGGGATGGAAACACCATATATTTT.

The chain joins TRBV4-1 to TRBJ1-1; D may be TRBD1 (6 bases). The CDR3 runs to 14 residues. The germline V gene encodes CDR1 MGHRA and CDR2 YSYEKL. V was trimmed by 4 bases and J by 5 bases, leaving 14 bases between them. CDR3 residues: CASSLVGGHTEAFF. CDR3 sequence (DNA): TGCGCCAGCAGCCTAGTCGGGGGGCATACTGAAGCTTTCTTT.

CDR3 sequence: CASSLYWLTNEKLFF. CDR3 coding DNA: TGTGCCAGCAGTTTATATTGGCTAACTAATGAAAAACTGTTTTTT. The J gene is TRBJ1-4, the V gene TRBV28; D is unclear. Trimming took 1 base from V and 1 from J, leaving 7 bases between them. CDR1 is MDHEN, CDR2 SYDVKM, per germline. CDR3 length: 15 amino acids.

This chain connects TRBV6-5 to TRBJ2-3; D is undetermined. Trimming left V 4 bases short and J 2 bases short, with 10 bases between. This CDR3 comprises 14 residues. In germline, CDR1 is MNHEY, CDR2 SVGAGI. The CDR3 DNA sequence: TGTGCCAGCAGTTTGAAGGCGTACACAGATACGCAGTATTTT. Translation gives CASSLKAYTDTQYF.

This clone was observed a handful of times. The J gene is TRBJ2-7, the V gene TRBV25-1; no definite D call. V dropped 1 base and J dropped 5 bases, with 3 bases sitting between them. The CDR3 is 11 residues long. Germline loops: CDR1 MGHDK, CDR2 SYGVNS. As DNA, the CDR3 is TGTGCCAGCAGTGAATTGAACGAGCAGTACTTC. This sequence encodes CASSELNEQYF.

The chain links TRBV11-2 to TRBJ1-2; weak D call: TRBD1 (5 bases). The germline V and J ends were trimmed by 5 bases and 7 bases, with 17 bases remaining between them. Germline CDR1 reads SGHAT; CDR2 reads FQNNGV. The CDR3 sequence is 14 residues long. In nucleotides, the CDR3 is TGTGCCAGCAGCAGGGACGGAGGGCCCGGTGGCTACACCTTC. Amino acids: CASSRDGGPGGYTF.

The chain employs TRBV4-1 and TRBJ2-7, with D possibly being TRBD2 (7 bases). The CDR3 length is 15 residues. V was cut by 4 bases and J by 2 bases, with 15 bases left in between. Per the germline V gene, CDR1 is MGHRA and CDR2 is YSYEKL. This CDR3 is CASSLRWEGAYEQYF. CDR3 sequence (DNA): TGCGCCAGCAGCCTTCGATGGGAGGGGGCCTACGAGCAGTACTTC.

The gene calls are TRBV28 and TRBJ1-1; D is unclear. V was trimmed by 2 bases and J by 8 bases, leaving 15 bases between them. Germline V gene sequence: CDR1 MDHEN, CDR2 SYDVKM. This CDR3 is built from 14 residues. The CDR3 nucleotides read TGTGCCAGCAGTTTACGGGGAGGGTCACGCGAAGCTTTCTTT. This sequence encodes CASSLRGGSREAFF. Filled out from reference TRBV28 and TRBJ1-1, the complete variable domain reads DVKVTQSSRYLVKRTGEKVFLECVQDMDHENMFWYRQDPGLGLRLIYFSYDVKMKEKGDIPEGYSVSREKKERFSLILESASTNQTSMYLCASSLRGGSREAFFGQGTRLTVV.

The table lists this clone with a count of one. The genes are TRBV9 and TRBJ2-1, with unresolved D. Per germline, CDR1 SGDLS and CDR2 YYNGEE. V lost 2 bases and J 4 bases, leaving 13 bases between the germline ends. The CDR3 runs 15 residues. Written as DNA, the CDR3 is TGTGCCAGCAGCGTCCGGACGGAGTCGTACAATGAGCAGTTCTTC. This encodes CASSVRTESYNEQFF.

This clone was counted a single time. In the same sample, other DNA sequences code for this CDR3. The chain links TRBV29-1 to TRBJ2-7; D is perhaps TRBD2 (6 bases). CDR1 is SQVTM and CDR2 is ANQGSEA in the germline V gene. The ends were cut back, 0 bases at V and 2 bases at J, with 14 bases in the middle. There are 15 residues in the CDR3. Here the CDR3 reads CSVEDPGTGAYEQYF. CDR3 sequence (DNA): TGCAGCGTTGAAGATCCCGGGACGGGGGCCTACGAGCAGTACTTC.

The J gene is TRBJ1-5, the V gene TRBV4-3; no definite D call. CDR3 length: 15 residues. V dropped 1 base and J dropped 1 base, with 8 bases sitting between them. Germline CDR1 reads LGHNA; CDR2 reads YSLEER. CDR3 region: CASSQGIASNQPQHF. The CDR3 coding sequence is TGCGCCAGCAGCCAAGGTATAGCAAGCAATCAGCCCCAGCATTTT.

The chain links TRBV27 to TRBJ2-6, with D perhaps TRBD2 (6 bases). The V end lost 2 bases, the J end lost 1 base, and 9 bases lay between the germline ends. The CDR3 has 16 amino acids. The germline gives CDR1 MNHEY, CDR2 SMNVEV (reference sequence). The CDR3 nucleotides are TGTGCCAGCAGTTTAACCGGGACTTCTGGGGCCAACGTCCTGACTTTC. Translating gives CASSLTGTSGANVLTF. The complete variable domain, with remaining parts taken from reference TRBV27 and TRBJ2-6, reads EAQVTQNPRYLITVTGKKLTVTCSQNMNHEYMSWYRQDPGLGLRQIYYSMNVEVTDKGDVPEGYKVSRKEKRNFPLILESPSPNQTSLYFCASSLTGTSGANVLTFGAGSRLTVL.

J is TRBJ1-2 and V is TRBV10-2; D is undetermined. The germline V and J ends were trimmed by 2 bases and 11 bases, with 18 bases remaining between them. The germline gives CDR1 WSHSY, CDR2 SAAADI. This CDR3 comprises 14 residues. The CDR3: CASSETLGSPGYTF. The CDR3 nucleotides read TGCGCCAGCAGTGAGACTCTGGGATCCCCGGGATACACCTTC.

The chain recombines TRBV4-1 with TRBJ1-2; 7 bases align to TRBD1. Germline assignment: CDR1 MGHRA and CDR2 YSYEKL. V dropped 1 base and J dropped 8; count of bases not matched to a gene: 16. The CDR3 is 17 amino acids. The chain's CDR3 is CASSQGIVNTGVLGYTF. In nucleotides, the CDR3 is TGCGCCAGCAGCCAAGGGATTGTTAATACAGGGGTGTTGGGCTACACCTTC.

The chain carries TRBV7-2 and TRBJ2-2, with 7 bases aligning to TRBD1. The trim removed 1 base at V and 3 bases at J, leaving 8 bases unmatched. Germline CDR1 is SGHTA and CDR2 is FQGNSA. This CDR3 has 17 residues. Here the CDR3 reads CASSLEGDRSDTGELFF. CDR3 in DNA: TGTGCCAGCAGCTTAGAAGGGGACAGAAGTGACACCGGGGAGCTGTTTTTT. Full variable domain (remainder filled in from reference TRBV7-2 and TRBJ2-2): GAGVSQSPSNKVTEKGKDVELRCDPISGHTALYWYRQSLGQGLEFLIYFQGNSAPDKSGLPSDRFSAERTGGSVSTLTIQRTQQEDSAVYLCASSLEGDRSDTGELFFGEGSRLTVL.

The CDR3 is CASSLAAGADTQYF. CDR3 DNA sequence: TGTGCCAGCAGCTTAGCTGCGGGCGCGGATACGCAGTATTTT. V gene TRBV7-2 combines with J gene TRBJ2-3, with a tentative D call TRBD2 (5 bases). The germline CDR1 and CDR2 sequences are SGHTA and FQGNSA. The CDR3 has 14 residues. Trimming shortened V by 0 bases and J by 6 bases, and 10 bases separated the two germline ends.

V gene TRBV2 combines with J gene TRBJ2-5; D tentatively fits TRBD1 or TRBD2 (5 bases each). Germline CDR1 and CDR2: SNHLY and FYNNEI. There are 12 residues in the CDR3. V gave up 5 bases and J gave up 5 bases, with 9 bases separating them. In DNA form, the CDR3 reads TGTGCCAGCAGTCGGGGCCGGGAGACCCAGTACTTC. Translation gives CASSRGRETQYF.

To note about this clone: The junction departs from the called germline gene at one end, perhaps through a read error. The V gene is TRBV14, the J gene TRBJ2-1; D may be TRBD2 (5 bases). The CDR3 runs 12 residues. The germline CDR1 and CDR2 sequences are SGHDN and FVKESK. This CDR3 is CASSLTSGKALF. Here the CDR3 DNA reads TGTGCCAGCAGCCTCACGTCGGGGAAGGCGCTCTTC.

The rearrangement links TRBV5-1 to TRBJ2-5; TRBD1 matches at 10 bases. J was trimmed by 5 bases and V by 0 bases; bases with no gene match: 1. CDR3 size: 14 residues. Germline V gene sequence: CDR1 SGHRS, CDR2 YFSETQ. The CDR3 coding sequence is TGCGCCAGCAGCTTGGAGGGACAGGGGGAGACCCAGTACTTC. It specifies CASSLEGQGETQYF. Full variable domain (outside the CDR3, taken from reference TRBV5-1 and TRBJ2-5): KAGVTQTPRYLIKTRGQQVTLSCSPISGHRSVSWYQQTPGQGLQFLFEYFSETQRNKGNFPGRFSGRQFSNSRSEMNVSTLELGDSALYLCASSLEGQGETQYFGPGTRLLVL.

This chain connects TRBV28 to TRBJ1-1; 10 nucleotides match TRBD1. V lost 5 bases, J lost 8 bases, and 11 bases stayed unmatched. CDR3 length equals 15 residues. The germline gives CDR1 MDHEN, CDR2 SYDVKM. The CDR3 here is CASSARQGASSEAFF. CDR3 DNA sequence: TGTGCCAGCAGTGCAAGACAGGGGGCGTCTTCCGAAGCTTTCTTT.

V is TRBV6-6 and J is TRBJ2-5, with no clear D. Trimming left V 8 bases short and J 1 base short, with 14 bases between. Germline loops: CDR1 MNHNY, CDR2 SVGAGI (reference sequence). This CDR3 spans 14 amino acids. CDR3 coding DNA: TGTGCCAGCGAACCCTATTGGGCCCAAGAGACCCAGTACTTC. Translation gives CASEPYWAQETQYF.

The chain employs TRBV6-6 and TRBJ2-7; weak D call: TRBD1 (6 bases). Germline CDR1 and CDR2: MNHNY and SVGAGI (reference sequence). This CDR3 has 13 amino acids. V was cut by 6 bases and J by 0 bases, with 9 bases left in between. DNA for the CDR3: TGTGCCAGCAGCACGGGACACTCCTACGAGCAGTACTTC. Its translation is CASSTGHSYEQYF.

CDR3 coding DNA: TGTGCCAGCAGTTACTCCTCGGGACAGGTCACCTACGAGCAGTACTTC. The encoded protein is CASSYSSGQVTYEQYF. The chain employs TRBV6-5 and TRBJ2-7; 8 bases map to TRBD1. Germline-derived CDR1 and CDR2 are MNHEY and SVGAGI. The CDR3 contains 16 residues. The V segment lost 0 bases and the J segment 2 bases; nucleotides outside the gene matches: 6.

The chain joins TRBV14 to TRBJ2-7; D call uncertain. The germline V gene encodes CDR1 SGHDN and CDR2 FVKESK. V was shortened by 5 bases and J by 4 bases, with 18 bases between the two germline ends. CDR3 size: 15 residues. The CDR3 protein is CASSNILGQHYEQYF. The CDR3 coding sequence is TGTGCCAGCAGCAATATCCTAGGGCAGCATTACGAGCAGTACTTC.

The V call is TRBV4-1, the J call TRBJ2-2, with D possibly matching TRBD1 (6 bases). V lost 5 bases and J 3 bases, leaving 13 bases between the germline ends. Germline assignment: CDR1 MGHRA and CDR2 YSYEKL. This CDR3 region has 15 residues. CDR3 bases: TGCGCCAGCAGCTTGGTAACAGGGTACACCGGGGAGCTGTTTTTT. Translating gives CASSLVTGYTGELFF.

Turning to this clone: Other nucleotide sequences in the sample specify the same CDR3. The chain couples TRBV27 to TRBJ2-2; no definite D call. Trimming took 7 bases from V and 6 from J, leaving 6 bases between them. The CDR3 is made up of 11 amino acids. From germline, CDR1 is MNHEY and CDR2 SMNVEV (reference sequence). The CDR3: CASKGAGELFF. The CDR3 DNA sequence: TGTGCCAGCAAGGGCGCCGGGGAGCTGTTTTTT.

The V and J genes are TRBV7-8 and TRBJ1-6, with D perhaps matching TRBD1 (6 bases). V was cut by 1 base and J by 5 bases, with 12 bases left in between. Germline lookup yields CDR1 SGHVS and CDR2 FQNEAQ. This CDR3 contains 16 residues. CDR3 residues: CASSLELGQHNSPLHF. Here the CDR3 DNA reads TGTGCCAGCAGCTTAGAGTTGGGACAACATAATTCACCCCTCCACTTT.